What follows describes a single T cell receptor (beta chain). The data belong to a study of identical twins. TCRdb re-analysed the 5' RACE reads in MiXCR, keeping a single row per CDR3 protein. The sample consists of more than 1.5 million distinct CDR3 sequences, around 29% of them appearing once. Trimming removed 3 bases from V and 4 bases from J, with 9 bases in between. The CDR3 is 13 residues long. The germline CDR1 and CDR2 sequences are DFQATT and SNEGSKA (reference sequence). The V gene is TRBV20-1, the J gene TRBJ1-4; D might be TRBD1 (5 bases). The specimen was cord blood. The receptor's source is a newborn girl in good health. This chain's CDR3 is CSARIQGNEKLFF. The CDR3 nucleotides read TGCAGTGCTAGGATCCAGGGTAATGAAAAACTGTTTTTT.